The present TCR beta chain was sequenced within a study of cytomegalovirus exposure and HLA in healthy donors. Study results and caveats: While the bulk of TCR sequences proved rare, some public TCRs turned up in many donors. Altogether, some 170 TCR beta chains were recorded as cytomegalovirus-associated.

Amplification used 60 Vbeta primers and 13 Jbeta primers. In the study's own analysis: Later, an analysis found approximately 80 million unique TCR beta chains, and around 12 million of these were shared. The data were produced by immunoSEQ multiplex PCR, yet TCRdb's version contains in-frame clones alone and is incomplete. V and J calls and clone size are those listed in that table; D and trimming were worked out from the DNA. Of some 81,000 clones listed, 55% to 85% were seen once; the top ten hold around 10%. This clone was detected a few times. Its antigen is as yet unknown. Sample: PBMCs. The sequence came from a woman aged 40 to 50 in good health and CMV-seropositive.

CDR3 sequence: CASSRSGTANEKLFF. The CDR3 nucleotides read TGCGCCAGCAGCCGAAGTGGGACAGCTAATGAAAAACTGTTTTTT. The chain is built from TRBV4-3 and TRBJ1-4; 7 bases agree with TRBD1. The CDR3 sequence is 15 residues long. Germline V gene lookup returns CDR1 LGHNA and CDR2 YSLEER. J was trimmed by 3 bases and V by 4 bases; bases with no gene match: 5.